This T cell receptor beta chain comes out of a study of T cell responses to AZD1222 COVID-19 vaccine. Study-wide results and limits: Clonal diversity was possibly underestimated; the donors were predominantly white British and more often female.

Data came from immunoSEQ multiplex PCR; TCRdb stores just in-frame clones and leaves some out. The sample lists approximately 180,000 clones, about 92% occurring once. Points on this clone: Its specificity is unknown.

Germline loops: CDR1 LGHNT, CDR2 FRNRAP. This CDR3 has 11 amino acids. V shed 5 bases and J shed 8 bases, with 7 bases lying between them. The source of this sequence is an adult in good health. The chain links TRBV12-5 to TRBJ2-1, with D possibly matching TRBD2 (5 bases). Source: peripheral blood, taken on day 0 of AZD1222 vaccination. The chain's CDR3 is CASGTGDEQFF. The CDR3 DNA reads TGTGCTAGTGGTACCGGGGATGAGCAGTTCTTC.